One sample yielded the 15 T cell receptor beta chains listed below, sequenced in a study of OX40 agonist ivuxolimab in advanced cancers. Here immunoSEQ multiplex PCR was the method, and the copy in TCRdb shows in-frame clones only, minus some. The sample includes about 69,000 clones, about 80% of them seen just once. The source material was CD4+ or CD8+ T cells sorted from blood, sampled in a trial of the OX40 agonist ivuxolimab. Receptors originate from an adult with an advanced solid tumor such as melanoma, head and neck, liver or kidney cancer.

The CDR3 is CASSPMSLAGGNEQFF. The DNA for the CDR3 is TGTGCCAGCAGCCCGATGTCACTAGCGGGAGGCAATGAGCAGTTCTTC. V is TRBV7-2 and J is TRBJ2-1, with 12 bases lining up with TRBD2. Germline V gives CDR1 SGHTA, CDR2 FQGNSA. CDR3 length equals 16 residues. With 5 bases clipped from V and 6 bases from J, the junction kept 8 bases outside the gene matches.

The CDR3 reads CASSHLGGYEQYF. CDR3 coding DNA: TGCGCCAGCAGCCACCTTGGGGGTTACGAGCAGTACTTC. V is TRBV4-1 and J is TRBJ2-7; D is tentatively TRBD1 or TRBD2 (5 bases each). V lost 3 bases and J lost 4, with 10 bases in between. This CDR3 has 13 residues. The germline V gene encodes CDR1 MGHRA and CDR2 YSYEKL.

The chain recombines TRBV7-3 with TRBJ1-4, with 9 bases fitting TRBD1. Germline values: CDR1 SGHTA, CDR2 FQGTGA. V dropped 1 base and J dropped 5; count of bases not matched to a gene: 20. This CDR3 is 21 amino acids long. The CDR3 region is CASSLMVGTGSEWDSNEKLFF. The CDR3 bases are TGTGCCAGCAGCTTAATGGTTGGGACAGGGTCCGAATGGGATTCAAATGAAAAACTGTTTTTT.

The chain couples TRBV6-4 to TRBJ2-2; 13 nucleotides line up with TRBD2. Germline V gene data show CDR1 as MRHNA and CDR2 as SNTAGT. J was trimmed by 2 bases and V by 10 bases; bases with no gene match: 10. The CDR3 spans 17 residues. DNA of the CDR3: TGTGCCACCTCTCGGACTAGCGGGAGCGGAAACACCGGGGAGCTGTTTTTT. The encoded protein is CATSRTSGSGNTGELFF.

The sample holds a few counts of this clone. The chain recombines TRBV18 with TRBJ1-1; weak D call: TRBD1 (6 bases). The V gene's germline CDR1 is KGHSH and CDR2 LQKENI. Trimming pared 3 bases from V and 5 bases from J, leaving 13 bases between. CDR3 length: 14 residues. The CDR3 sequence is CASSPVSGATEAFF. In DNA form, the CDR3 reads TGTGCCAGCTCACCGGTCTCAGGGGCAACTGAAGCTTTCTTT.

DNA of the CDR3: TGTGCCAGCAGTCTGAGGGGACAGGGGGCTGCCTATGGCTACACCTTC. Translating it yields CASSLRGQGAAYGYTF. The chain joins TRBV27 to TRBJ1-2, with 12 positions matching TRBD1. Germline V lookup: CDR1 MNHEY, CDR2 SMNVEV (reference sequence). Trimming cost V 5 bases and J 4 bases; bases outside gene matches: 8. There are 16 residues in the CDR3.

Here the CDR3 DNA reads TGTGCCAGCAGCTTGGCCTGGCGCACTGAAGCTTTCTTT. It codes for CASSLAWRTEAFF. The genes are TRBV5-8 and TRBJ1-1; D gene uncertain. Germline values: CDR1 SGHTS, CDR2 YDEGEE. This CDR3 is 13 amino acids long. V was clipped by 0 bases and J by 4 bases, with 7 bases between them.

V is TRBV6-6 and J is TRBJ2-1; D may be TRBD1 or TRBD2 (5 bases each). V was pared by 6 bases and J by 6 bases, with 15 bases between. Germline CDR1 and CDR2: MNHNY and SVGAGI (reference sequence). The CDR3 has 14 amino acids. CDR3 nucleotides: TGTGCCAGCAGCGAACCGGGGCAGACCAATGAGCAGTTCTTC. It is translated as CASSEPGQTNEQFF.

The chain is built from TRBV10-1 and TRBJ2-2, with D tentatively TRBD1 or TRBD2 (5 bases each). Germline lookup yields CDR1 WNHNN and CDR2 SYGVQD (reference sequence). Between the trimmed V and J ends, which lost 4 bases and 1 base, there was a span of 13 bases. The CDR3 totals 16 residues. Here the CDR3 DNA reads TGCGCCAGCAGTGGGGGGAGTGTCTTGAACACCGGGGAGCTGTTTTTT. Residues: CASSGGSVLNTGELFF.

The V gene is TRBV30, the J gene TRBJ1-2; TRBD1 aligns across 7 bases. V lost 3 bases and J lost 1; bases outside the gene matches: 23. Looked up from germline, CDR1 is GTSNPN and CDR2 is SVGIG (reference sequence). The CDR3 spans 20 residues. The CDR3 DNA reads as TGTGCCTGGAGCAGCCGTTCCTTTCCTTTTGGACAGGCGATTAACTATGGCTACACCTTC. Its translation: CAWSSRSFPFGQAINYGYTF.

The rearrangement uses TRBV19 and TRBJ2-1; D unclear. Per the germline V gene, CDR1 is LNHDA and CDR2 is SQIVND (reference sequence). The CDR3 length is 14 residues. Trimming took 5 bases from V and 2 from J, leaving 10 bases between them. The CDR3 nucleotides are TGTGCCAGTAGTGATACAGCCCCCTACAATGAGCAGTTCTTC. Protein sequence: CASSDTAPYNEQFF.

V gene TRBV13 combines with J gene TRBJ2-2; TRBD1 matches 11 bases. This CDR3 is 16 amino acids long. After removal of 5 bases from V and 3 bases from J, the junction contained 5 bases not matched to a gene. CDR1 is PRHDT, CDR2 FYEKMQ, per germline (reference sequence). The CDR3 DNA sequence: TGTGCCAGCAGCCCCCGGACAGGGGGCCACACCGGGGAGCTGTTTTTT. Its protein is CASSPRTGGHTGELFF.

The chain links TRBV5-4 to TRBJ1-1, with 9 bases fitting TRBD1. The CDR3 totals 15 residues. Trimming removed 4 bases from V and 2 bases from J; junction bases left unmatched: 6. Germline V gives CDR1 SGHNT, CDR2 YYREEE (reference sequence). Here the CDR3 reads CASSRDRGSNTEAFF. The CDR3 bases are TGTGCCAGCAGCAGAGACAGGGGGTCCAACACTGAAGCTTTCTTT.

The gene calls are TRBV28 and TRBJ2-5; D possibly matches TRBD1 or TRBD2 (7 bases each). Germline-derived CDR1 and CDR2 are MDHEN and SYDVKM. CDR3 length: 16 residues. V was clipped by 1 base and J by 0 bases, with 12 bases between them. The CDR3 is CASSLSTGRDQETQYF. The DNA for the CDR3 is TGTGCCAGCAGTTTATCGACAGGGAGGGACCAAGAGACCCAGTACTTC.

The chain uses TRBV11-2 and TRBJ2-1; the match to TRBD2 covers 7 bases. Germline V gene lookup returns CDR1 SGHAT and CDR2 FQNNGV. The V segment lost 3 bases and the J segment 8 bases; nucleotides outside the gene matches: 10. CDR3 length equals 15 residues. CDR3 coding DNA: TGTGCCAGCAGCTTCCGCGGGGGACCCGACCATGAGCAGTTCTTC. Its protein product is CASSFRGGPDHEQFF.